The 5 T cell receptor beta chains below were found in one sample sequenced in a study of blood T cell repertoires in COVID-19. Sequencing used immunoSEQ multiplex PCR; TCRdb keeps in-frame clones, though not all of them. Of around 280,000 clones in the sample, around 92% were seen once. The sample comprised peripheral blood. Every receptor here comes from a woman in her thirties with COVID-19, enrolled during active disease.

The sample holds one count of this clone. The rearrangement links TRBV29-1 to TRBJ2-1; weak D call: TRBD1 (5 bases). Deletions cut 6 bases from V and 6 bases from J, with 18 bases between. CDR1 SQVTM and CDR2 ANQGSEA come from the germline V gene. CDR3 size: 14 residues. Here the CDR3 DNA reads TGCAGCGTCTCACCCCTGGACACCTCCAATGAGCAGTTCTTC. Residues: CSVSPLDTSNEQFF.

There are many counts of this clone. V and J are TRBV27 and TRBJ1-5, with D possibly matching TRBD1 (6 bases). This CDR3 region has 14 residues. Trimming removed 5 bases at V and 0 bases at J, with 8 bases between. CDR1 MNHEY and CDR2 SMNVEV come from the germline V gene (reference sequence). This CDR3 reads CASSDRHSNQPQHF. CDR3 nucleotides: TGTGCCAGCAGTGACAGGCATAGCAATCAGCCCCAGCATTTT.

CDR3: CASSSFSSGNTIYF. As DNA, the CDR3 is TGTGCCAGCAGCTCTTTTAGCTCTGGAAACACCATATATTTT. This sequence joins TRBV7-9 and TRBJ1-3; no firm D call. V lost 4 bases and J lost 0, with 7 bases in between. This CDR3 spans 14 amino acids. CDR1 is SEHNR, CDR2 FQNEAQ, per germline (reference sequence).

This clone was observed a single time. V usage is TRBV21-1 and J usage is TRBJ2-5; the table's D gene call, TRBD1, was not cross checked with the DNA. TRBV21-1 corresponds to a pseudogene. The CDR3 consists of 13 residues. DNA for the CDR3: TGTGCCAGCAGCATAAGGGGAAGGGAGACCCAGTACTTC. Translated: CASSIRGRETQYF.

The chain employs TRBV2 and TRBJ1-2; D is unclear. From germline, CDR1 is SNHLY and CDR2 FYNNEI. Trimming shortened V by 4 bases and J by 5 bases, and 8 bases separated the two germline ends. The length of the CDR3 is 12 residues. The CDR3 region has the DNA TGTGCCAGCAGTGCAGGACTTTATGGCTACACCTTC. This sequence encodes CASSAGLYGYTF.